The 12 T cell receptor beta chains presented below share a single source sample, sequenced in a study of T cells in Graves' hyperthyroidism and ophthalmopathy. TCR beta CDR3 regions were amplified from RNA. TCR CDR3 underwent first-round RT-PCR with the HTBI primer set. MiXCR, applied by TCRdb to the multiplex PCR reads, yields one record per CDR3 protein. The sample shows 25,000 to 30,000 distinct CDR3 sequences, 45% of them seen only once. Sequenced material: blood. These TCRs come from a woman in her 30s with Graves' hyperthyroidism.

V is TRBV7-8 and J is TRBJ1-2, with 7 nucleotides matching TRBD1. This CDR3 is 15 amino acids long. CDR1 is SGHVS, CDR2 FQNEAQ, per germline. The V segment lost 5 bases and the J segment 6 bases; nucleotides outside the gene matches: 12. In nucleotides, the CDR3 is TGTGCCAGCAGCCCCACCCGACAGGGCGCGAATGGCTACACCTTC. This sequence encodes CASSPTRQGANGYTF.

In its sample, this clonotype was seen many times. The rearrangement links TRBV6-1 to TRBJ1-1, with D possibly TRBD1 on 5 matching bases. V dropped 6 bases and J dropped 0 bases, with 14 bases sitting between them. CDR1 is MNHNS and CDR2 is SASEGT in the germline V gene. This CDR3 spans 15 amino acids. CDR3 amino acids: CASRGLNWMNTEAFF. As DNA, the CDR3 is TGTGCCAGCAGGGGGCTTAATTGGATGAACACTGAAGCTTTCTTT.

The genes are TRBV25-1 and TRBJ1-2; 9 bases line up with TRBD1. Trimming removed 4 bases from V and 6 bases from J; junction bases left unmatched: 12. The CDR3 totals 16 residues. Germline CDR1 reads MGHDK; CDR2 reads SYGVNS. The CDR3 loop is CASSAGSGTGMDGYTF. In nucleotides, the CDR3 is TGTGCCAGCAGTGCTGGTTCCGGGACAGGGATGGATGGCTACACCTTC.

The chain couples TRBV29-1 to TRBJ2-7; D not resolved. V was shortened by 8 bases and J by 3 bases, with 17 bases between the two germline ends. Germline V gene sequence: CDR1 SQVTM, CDR2 ANQGSEA. This CDR3 has 13 residues. The CDR3 nucleotides are TGCAGCCTCAGGTCTCCCTCGGGCTACGAGCAGTACTTC. Translated, it gives CSLRSPSGYEQYF.

The chain links TRBV20-1 to TRBJ2-7; tentatively, D is TRBD1 (6 bases). The germline V gene has CDR1 DFQATT and CDR2 SNEGSKA (reference sequence). V was clipped by 5 bases and J by 3 bases, with 17 bases between them. This CDR3 region has 14 residues. CDR3 amino acids: CSALTGQGVYEQYF. The CDR3 nucleotides are TGCAGTGCTCTAACGGGACAAGGAGTCTACGAGCAGTACTTC.

This clonotype was picked up many times. V usage is TRBV28 and J usage is TRBJ2-5; TRBD1 agrees at 8 bases. Germline V gives CDR1 MDHEN, CDR2 SYDVKM. Trimming took 0 bases from V and 6 from J; bases not matched to a gene: 3. The CDR3 runs 14 residues. For the CDR3, the DNA is TGTGCCAGCAGTTTATGGCAGGGGGCACAGACCCAGTACTTC. Translation: CASSLWQGAQTQYF.

DNA for the CDR3: TGTGCCAGCAGTCCGGGACAGGGCCGCACAGATACGCAGTATTTT. This gives the protein CASSPGQGRTDTQYF. V and J are TRBV6-1 and TRBJ2-3; 9 nucleotides align to TRBD1. The CDR3 sequence is 15 residues long. The V gene end was trimmed by 5 bases and the J gene end by 1 base; junction bases not matched to a gene: 4. Germline CDR1 reads MNHNS; CDR2 reads SASEGT.

The V gene is TRBV27, the J gene TRBJ2-1; 13 nucleotides align to TRBD2. CDR1 and CDR2 from the germline V gene are MNHEY and SMNVEV (reference sequence). V trimming: 4 bases; J trimming: 2 bases; junction bases outside the gene matches: 5. This CDR3 has 17 amino acids. The CDR3 coding sequence is TGTGCCAGCAGTTCTACCGGGACTAGCGGGACCTACAATGAGCAGTTCTTC. This gives the protein CASSSTGTSGTYNEQFF.

This clonotype was observed a handful of times. The V call is TRBV27, the J call TRBJ2-5, with D possibly TRBD1 on 5 matching bases. The CDR3 length is 17 residues. The V gene lost 2 bases and the J gene lost 3 bases, with 19 bases spanning the gap. Germline CDR1 is MNHEY and CDR2 is SMNVEV (reference sequence). Here the CDR3 DNA reads TGTGCCAGCAGTTTAGTAGGACAACGAAAATCAAAAGAGACCCAGTACTTC. It translates to CASSLVGQRKSKETQYF.

This clonotype was observed a handful of times. The rearrangement joins TRBV7-6 to TRBJ1-3; TRBD1 aligns across 7 bases. With V trimmed by 5 bases and J by 4 bases, 17 bases remained unmatched. The length of the CDR3 is 18 residues. Germline loops: CDR1 SGHVS, CDR2 FNYEAQ. The DNA of the CDR3 is TGTGCCAGCAGCCAACAACAGGCTGGGACAGCCCGCGGAAACACCATATATTTT. Its translation is CASSQQQAGTARGNTIYF.

This clonotype was counted ten times or more. V gene TRBV3-1 combines with J gene TRBJ2-1; 9 positions match TRBD1. Germline V gene lookup returns CDR1 LGHDT and CDR2 YNNKEL (reference sequence). Unmatched junction bases numbered 1, after V lost 3 bases and J lost 7 bases. The CDR3 covers 13 residues. The CDR3 region has the DNA TGTGCCAGCAGCCACGACAGGGGGAATGAGCAGTTCTTC. Translation: CASSHDRGNEQFF.

The chain carries TRBV19 and TRBJ1-1; D gene uncertain. The CDR3 is 15 residues long. Trimming took 3 bases from V and 11 from J, leaving 22 bases between them. Germline V lookup: CDR1 LNHDA, CDR2 SQIVND (reference sequence). The CDR3 region is CASSMAGSDGDFAFF. Written as DNA, the CDR3 is TGTGCCAGTAGTATGGCGGGGTCTGATGGAGATTTCGCTTTCTTT.